This T cell receptor beta chain emerged from a study of T cells in Graves' hyperthyroidism and ophthalmopathy. After removal of 1 base from V and 4 bases from J, the junction contained 4 bases not matched to a gene. The CDR3 has 16 residues. Germline CDR1 LNHDA, CDR2 SQIVND (reference sequence). TCR beta CDR3 region amplification was performed from RNA transcripts. HTBI primers were the set used in a first-round RT-PCR of the TCR CDR3. TCRdb re-analysed the multiplex PCR reads in MiXCR, keeping a single row per CDR3 protein. The sample has 600,000 to 750,000 distinct CDR3 sequences; roughly 17% are singletons.

The chain links TRBV19 to TRBJ2-2; 9 bases agree with TRBD2. The clonotype was recovered from a man aged 50-60 years with Graves' hyperthyroidism. The specimen sequenced was blood. CDR3 loop: CASSIASGRFTGELFF. The CDR3 nucleotides read TGTGCCAGTAGTATAGCCAGCGGGAGGTTCACCGGGGAGCTGTTTTTT.